Listed here is a single T cell receptor beta chain. The clone's antigen remains unknown. Mismatch with germline at one junction end may stem from a read error. This sample was taken from a study of shared clonotypes between healthy human individuals (dated by TCRdb to the early 2020s). With regard to the full study: The cohort included a few men and a couple of women between 18 and 49 years of age. The study deeply sequenced blood TCR repertoires of several healthy adults to estimate repertoire size and the extent of clonotype sharing between individuals. Libraries were prepared and TCR repertoires were sequenced by different laboratories using diverse techniques, in order to increase sequencing depth and limit assay-specific biases. Leukapheresis yielded between about 0.94 and 8.9 billion PBMCs per donor. The full study reports these points: Because the study included only a small number of donors, the genetic and exposure-history diversity represented was limited. Sampling was limited to blood, and TCR repertoires in tissue likely differ from TCR repertoires in blood. Pairwise subsampling indicated that sequencing depth was expected to affect the degree of clonotype sharing among donors.

Using the deep immunoSEQ assay, multiplex PCR amplified TCR CDR3 regions from genomic DNA. Extracted genomic DNA from each cell subset was distributed evenly across all wells of several immunoSEQ 96-well plates, and each plate was treated as a replicate. For unsorted PBMC, roughly 330 ng genomic DNA, equal to tens of thousands of T cell genomes, was loaded into each replicate PCR. Ten immunoSEQ deep assay plates were used to sequence unsorted PBMC genomic DNA. Purified libraries were measured with a Qubit 3.0 fluorometer, size-checked on a Bioanalyzer 2100, and measured again with the KAPA Library Quantification kit. Each immunoSEQ 96-well plate was sequenced on its own single-read 150-cycle Illumina NextSeq 550 flow cell. Per the original workflow: The immunoSEQ output contained only junctional sequences without quality scores, so filtering could not match that applied to full-length reads. To assign V/J genes and CDR3, sequences were annotated against IMGT germline references using PyIR, a Python wrapper for IgBLAST v1.9. Reads were removed for weak V/J assignments (E-value above 1e-6), missing CDR3, stop codons, out-of-frame junctions, or ambiguous translated residues. A V3J clonotype was defined by an identical inferred V gene, J gene, and CDR3 amino acid sequence. Percentage overlap between repertoires was calculated by dividing the number of shared unique clonotypes by the size of the smaller repertoire. RTK rarefaction, the Chao1 estimator, and Recon v2.1 estimates of unobserved clonotypes were used to assess repertoire richness. The immuneACCESS repertoire file appears here via TCRdb, limited to in-frame rearrangements. These files lack a portion of the clones; in checked studies, under half of the deficit traces to unresolved V genes, and the cause of the others is not known. That table gives V, J and clone size, and the DNA gave D and trimming. This sample is represented by fewer than 500,000 clones; 60% to 80% of them were singletons. The ten top clones hold about 12% of the sample.

Donors were healthy HIV-negative adults with no recently reported acute infections or vaccinations. All donors were Caucasian adults living in Nashville, Tennessee, USA. For unsorted samples, tens of millions of PBMCs were counted and genomic DNA was extracted with the QIAamp DNA Blood Mini kit. Blood was collected by leukapheresis, and PBMCs were isolated by Ficoll-Histopaque density gradient centrifugation and then cryopreserved in liquid nitrogen vapor phase. The germline V gene (reference sequence) yields SSHAT for CDR1 and FNYEAQ for CDR2. There are 15 amino acids in the CDR3, from cysteine to phenylalanine inclusive. Left in the record is the CDR3 DNA by itself, 45 bases read in frame from the first base.

The origin of this receptor is a woman between 40 and 55 years old in good health. Some clones in this sample may be carry-over from other donors' samples. The source material was PBMCs. This sequence uses TRBV7-7 and TRBJ2-2, with TRBD1 as a weak D call on 6 bases. CDR3 region: CASSLDRTNTGELFF. The nucleotide sequence reads TGTGCTAGCAGCTTAGACAGGACGAACACCGGGGAGCTGTTTTTT.